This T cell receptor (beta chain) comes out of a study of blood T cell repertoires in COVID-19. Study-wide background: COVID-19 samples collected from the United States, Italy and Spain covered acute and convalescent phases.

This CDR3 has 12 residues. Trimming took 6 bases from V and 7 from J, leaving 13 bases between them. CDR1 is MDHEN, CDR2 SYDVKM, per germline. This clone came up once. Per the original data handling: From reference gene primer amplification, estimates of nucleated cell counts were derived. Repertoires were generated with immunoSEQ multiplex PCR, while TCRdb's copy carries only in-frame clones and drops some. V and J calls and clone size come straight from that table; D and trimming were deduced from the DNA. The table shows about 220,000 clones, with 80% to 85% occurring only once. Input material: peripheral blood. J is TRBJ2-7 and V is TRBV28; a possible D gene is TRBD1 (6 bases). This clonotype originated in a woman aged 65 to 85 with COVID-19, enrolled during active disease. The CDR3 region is CASSRDIREQYF. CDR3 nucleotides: TGTGCCAGCAGCCGGGACATAAGAGAGCAGTACTTC.